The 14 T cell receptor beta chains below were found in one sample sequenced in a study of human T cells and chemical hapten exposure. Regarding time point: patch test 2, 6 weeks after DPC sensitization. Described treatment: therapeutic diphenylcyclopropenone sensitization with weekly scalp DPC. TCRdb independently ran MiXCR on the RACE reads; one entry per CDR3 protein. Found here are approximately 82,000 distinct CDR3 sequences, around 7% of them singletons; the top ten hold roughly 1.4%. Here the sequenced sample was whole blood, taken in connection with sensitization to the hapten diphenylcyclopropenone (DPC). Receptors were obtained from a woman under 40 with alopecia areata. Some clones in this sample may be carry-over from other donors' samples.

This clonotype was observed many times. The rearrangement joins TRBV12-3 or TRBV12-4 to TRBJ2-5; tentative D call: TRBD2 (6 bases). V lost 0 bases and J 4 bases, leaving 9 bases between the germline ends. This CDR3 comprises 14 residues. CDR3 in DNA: TGTGCCAGCAGTTTAGCGCTGGGGGGAGAGACCCAGTACTTC. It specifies CASSLALGGETQYF.

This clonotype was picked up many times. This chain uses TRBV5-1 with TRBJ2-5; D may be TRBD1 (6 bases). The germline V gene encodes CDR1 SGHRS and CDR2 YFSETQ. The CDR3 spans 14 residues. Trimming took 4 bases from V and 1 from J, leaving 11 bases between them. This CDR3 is CASSRGQFQETQYF. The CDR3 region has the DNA TGCGCCAGCAGCCGCGGACAGTTCCAAGAGACCCAGTACTTC. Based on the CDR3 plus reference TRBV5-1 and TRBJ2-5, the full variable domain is KAGVTQTPRYLIKTRGQQVTLSCSPISGHRSVSWYQQTPGQGLQFLFEYFSETQRNKGNFPGRFSGRQFSNSRSEMNVSTLELGDSALYLCASSRGQFQETQYFGPGTRLLVL.

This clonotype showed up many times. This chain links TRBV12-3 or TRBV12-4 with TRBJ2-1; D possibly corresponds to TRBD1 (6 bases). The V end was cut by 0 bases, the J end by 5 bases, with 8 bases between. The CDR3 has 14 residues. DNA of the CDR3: TGTGCCAGCAGTTTAGCCAGGGGTGACAATGAGCAGTTCTTC. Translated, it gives CASSLARGDNEQFF.

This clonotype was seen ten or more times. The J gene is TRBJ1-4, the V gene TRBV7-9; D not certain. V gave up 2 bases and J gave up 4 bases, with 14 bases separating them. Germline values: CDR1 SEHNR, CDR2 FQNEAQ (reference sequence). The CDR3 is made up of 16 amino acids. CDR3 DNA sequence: TGTGCCAGCAGCTTATCATTGGACGGAAATAATGAAAAACTGTTTTTT. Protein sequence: CASSLSLDGNNEKLFF.

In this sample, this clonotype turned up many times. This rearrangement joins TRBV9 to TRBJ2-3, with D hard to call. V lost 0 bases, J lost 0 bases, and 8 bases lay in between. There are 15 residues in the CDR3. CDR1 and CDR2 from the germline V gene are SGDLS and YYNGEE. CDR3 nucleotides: TGTGCCAGCAGCGTAGGACTCCTTAGCACAGATACGCAGTATTTT. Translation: CASSVGLLSTDTQYF. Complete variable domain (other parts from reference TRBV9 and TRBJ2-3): DSGVTQTPKHLITATGQRVTLRCSPRSGDLSVYWYQQSLDQGLQFLIQYYNGEERAKGNILERFSAQQFPDLHSELNLSSLELGDSALYFCASSVGLLSTDTQYFGPGTRLTVL.

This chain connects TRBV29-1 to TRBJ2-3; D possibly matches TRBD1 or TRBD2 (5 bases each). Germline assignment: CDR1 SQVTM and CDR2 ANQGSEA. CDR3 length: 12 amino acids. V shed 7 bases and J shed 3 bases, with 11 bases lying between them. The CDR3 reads CSAEGQTDTQYF. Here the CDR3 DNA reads TGCAGCGCCGAGGGGCAGACAGATACGCAGTATTTT.

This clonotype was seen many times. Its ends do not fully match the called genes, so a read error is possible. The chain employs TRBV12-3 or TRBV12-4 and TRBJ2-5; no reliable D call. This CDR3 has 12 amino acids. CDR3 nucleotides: TGTGCCAGCAGTTCTTCACAAGGGACCCAGTACTTC. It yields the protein CASSSSQGTQYF.

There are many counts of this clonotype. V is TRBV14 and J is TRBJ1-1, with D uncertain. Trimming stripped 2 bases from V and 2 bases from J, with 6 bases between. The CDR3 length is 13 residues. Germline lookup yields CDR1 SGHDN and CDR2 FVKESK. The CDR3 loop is CASSQNFNTEAFF. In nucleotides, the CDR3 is TGTGCCAGCAGCCAAAATTTTAACACTGAAGCTTTCTTT.

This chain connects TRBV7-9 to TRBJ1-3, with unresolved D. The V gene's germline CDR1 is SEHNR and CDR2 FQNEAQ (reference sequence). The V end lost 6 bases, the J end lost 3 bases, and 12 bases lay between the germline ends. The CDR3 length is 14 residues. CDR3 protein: CASSQMVFGNTIYF. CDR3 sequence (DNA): TGTGCCAGCAGTCAAATGGTCTTTGGAAACACCATATATTTT.

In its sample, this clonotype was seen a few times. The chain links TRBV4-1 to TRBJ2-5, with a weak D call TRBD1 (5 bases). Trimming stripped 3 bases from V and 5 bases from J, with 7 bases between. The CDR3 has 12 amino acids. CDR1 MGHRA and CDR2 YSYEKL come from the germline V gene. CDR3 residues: CASSQGRETQYF. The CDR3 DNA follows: TGCGCCAGCAGCCAGGGGCGCGAGACCCAGTACTTC.

The CDR3 protein is CASSRLAANTGELFF. CDR3 coding DNA: TGTGCCAGCAGCCGACTAGCGGCGAACACCGGGGAGCTGTTTTTT. The rearrangement uses TRBV14 and TRBJ2-2, with TRBD2 matching over 9 bases. V lost 4 bases, J lost 0 bases, and 0 bases stayed unmatched. There are 15 residues in the CDR3. Germline lookup yields CDR1 SGHDN and CDR2 FVKESK.

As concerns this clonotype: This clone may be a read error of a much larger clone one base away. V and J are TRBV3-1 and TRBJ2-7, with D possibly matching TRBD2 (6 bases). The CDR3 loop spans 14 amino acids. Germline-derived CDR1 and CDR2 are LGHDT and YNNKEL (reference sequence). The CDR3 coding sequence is TGTACCAGCAGCCACTCGGCGGAGGGCTACGAGCAGTACTTC. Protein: CTSSHSAEGYEQYF.

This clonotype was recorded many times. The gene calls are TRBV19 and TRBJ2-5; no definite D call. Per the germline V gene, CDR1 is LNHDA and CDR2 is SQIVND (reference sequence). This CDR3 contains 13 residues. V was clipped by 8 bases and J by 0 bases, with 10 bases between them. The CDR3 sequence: CASGDGNQETQYF. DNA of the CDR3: TGTGCCAGTGGTGACGGCAACCAAGAGACCCAGTACTTC. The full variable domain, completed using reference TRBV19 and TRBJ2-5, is DGGITQSPKYLFRKEGQNVTLSCEQNLNHDAMYWYRQDPGQGLRLIYYSQIVNDFQKGDIAEGYSVSREKKESFPLTVTSAQKNPTAFYLCASGDGNQETQYFGPGTRLLVL.

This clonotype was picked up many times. The CDR3 loop reads CASSFRTGNTGELFF. As DNA, the CDR3 is TGCGCCAGCAGCTTTCGGACAGGGAACACCGGGGAGCTGTTTTTT. The V call is TRBV5-1, the J call TRBJ2-2; 7 bases are shared with TRBD1. Germline V gives CDR1 SGHRS, CDR2 YFSETQ. The CDR3 length is 15 residues. V lost 2 bases, J lost 1 base, and 2 bases stayed unmatched.